Following are 32 T cell receptor beta chains from one sample sequenced in a study of blood T cell repertoires in COVID-19. Generated by immunoSEQ multiplex PCR, the TCRdb table keeps only in-frame clones and is missing some. Among 200,000 or so clones listed, nearly 85% were seen once. Source material: peripheral blood. The receptors were gathered from a woman in her twenties or thirties with acute or convalescent COVID-19.

V gene TRBV19 combines with J gene TRBJ2-2; 8 positions agree with TRBD1. Trimming removed 7 bases from V and 4 bases from J; junction bases left unmatched: 5. Germline CDR1 is LNHDA and CDR2 is SQIVND (reference sequence). CDR3 size: 14 residues. As DNA, the CDR3 is TGTGCCAGTATCGGACAGGGCCGCACCGGGGAGCTGTTTTTT. Protein sequence: CASIGQGRTGELFF.

The chain has TRBV3-1 (or the pseudogene TRBV3-2) and TRBJ2-2; D not resolved. Trimming shortened V by 1 base and J by 1 base, and 7 bases separated the two germline ends. The CDR3 runs 15 residues. Germline V CDR1 and CDR2: LGHDT, YNNKEL (reference sequence). The CDR3 nucleotides read TGTGCCAGCAGCCAAGGACACCAGAACACCGGGGAGCTGTTTTTT. Protein: CASSQGHQNTGELFF.

This chain links TRBV7-2 with TRBJ2-7; TRBD2 matches at 7 bases. Trimming took 4 bases from V and 2 from J; bases not matched to a gene: 8. Germline CDR1 is SGHTA and CDR2 is FQGNSA. The CDR3 is 15 amino acids. This CDR3 reads CASSYRLAVTYEQYF. The CDR3 nucleotides are TGTGCCAGCAGCTACCGCCTAGCGGTAACCTACGAGCAGTACTTC.

The chain carries TRBV19 and TRBJ1-2, with TRBD1 matching over 9 bases. The CDR3 extends over 14 amino acids. CDR1 and CDR2 from the germline V gene are LNHDA and SQIVND (reference sequence). Trimming cost V 6 bases and J 4 bases; bases outside gene matches: 6. The CDR3 here is CASRKPGQGYGYTF. In nucleotides, the CDR3 is TGTGCCAGTAGAAAACCGGGACAGGGCTATGGCTACACCTTC.

The chain has TRBV7-3 and TRBJ2-1; 9 bases fit TRBD2. The CDR3 is 15 residues long. The trim removed 3 bases at V and 6 bases at J, leaving 6 bases unmatched. Germline CDR1 reads SGHTA; CDR2 reads FQGTGA. The CDR3, as DNA: TGTGCCAGCAGCTTGAGCGGGGGGCCCAGCAATGAGCAGTTCTTC. Protein sequence: CASSLSGGPSNEQFF.

The chain couples TRBV11-2 to TRBJ1-1, with D maybe TRBD1 (6 bases). V gave up 2 bases and J gave up 5 bases, with 18 bases separating them. Germline V gene sequence: CDR1 SGHAT, CDR2 FQNNGV. The CDR3 extends over 16 amino acids. The CDR3 sequence: CASSLLGRGVGTEAFF. CDR3 sequence (DNA): TGTGCCAGCAGCTTATTAGGGAGGGGGGTAGGAACTGAAGCTTTCTTT.

This sequence joins TRBV5-1 and TRBJ2-1, with D possibly TRBD2 on 5 matching bases. The length of the CDR3 is 16 residues. V dropped 0 bases and J dropped 4 bases, with 14 bases sitting between them. Germline V CDR1 and CDR2: SGHRS, YFSETQ. The CDR3 protein is CASSLVAARGYNEQFF. The CDR3 DNA sequence: TGCGCCAGCAGCTTGGTGGCGGCGAGAGGGTACAATGAGCAGTTCTTC. The full variable domain, rest sourced from reference TRBV5-1 and TRBJ2-1, is KAGVTQTPRYLIKTRGQQVTLSCSPISGHRSVSWYQQTPGQGLQFLFEYFSETQRNKGNFPGRFSGRQFSNSRSEMNVSTLELGDSALYLCASSLVAARGYNEQFFGPGTRLTVL.

The genes are TRBV4-1 and TRBJ2-7; no reliable D call. This CDR3 has 12 residues. V dropped 1 base and J dropped 4 bases, with 5 bases sitting between them. CDR1 is MGHRA, CDR2 YSYEKL, per germline. The CDR3 DNA reads as TGCGCCAGCAGCCAAGTCGGGTACGAGCAGTACTTC. Its translation: CASSQVGYEQYF.

This chain joins TRBV30 and TRBJ2-3; D unresolved. The CDR3 contains 13 residues. The germline gives CDR1 GTSNPN, CDR2 SVGIG (reference sequence). V was shortened by 0 bases and J by 4 bases, with 8 bases between the two germline ends. CDR3 sequence: CAWSVRRADTQYF. The CDR3 bases are TGTGCCTGGAGTGTACGTCGGGCAGATACGCAGTATTTT.

In this sample, this clone turned up many times. The chain has TRBV3-1 (or the pseudogene TRBV3-2) and TRBJ1-3; D gene ambiguous. The length of the CDR3 is 18 residues. Germline V gene sequence: CDR1 LGHDT, CDR2 YNNKEL (reference sequence). V was shortened by 4 bases and J by 1 base, with 20 bases between the two germline ends. The CDR3 spells CASSPLAWGAVSGNTIYF. The CDR3 DNA reads TGTGCCAGCAGCCCCCTGGCTTGGGGAGCAGTTTCTGGAAACACCATATATTTT.

The chain is built from TRBV15 and TRBJ1-5; tentatively, D is TRBD1 (6 bases). Germline CDR1 is LNHNV and CDR2 is YYDKDF (reference sequence). V lost 5 bases and J 0 bases, leaving 23 bases between the germline ends. The CDR3 extends over 19 amino acids. The CDR3 region is CATSGVPGQGFYSNQPQHF. The CDR3 DNA is TGTGCCACCAGCGGCGTCCCGGGACAAGGGTTCTATAGCAATCAGCCCCAGCATTTT.

The chain employs TRBV27 and TRBJ1-6, with a tentative D call TRBD1 (6 bases). CDR3 length equals 17 residues. The germline V and J ends were trimmed by 0 bases and 7 bases, with 16 bases remaining between them. Germline V CDR1 and CDR2: MNHEY, SMNVEV (reference sequence). CDR3 DNA: TGTGCCAGCAGTTTATCTATGGGGGGGGCTGGCAATTCACCCCTCCACTTT. Translated, it gives CASSLSMGGAGNSPLHF.

The chain couples TRBV9 to TRBJ2-1; no clear D gene. Germline CDR1 and CDR2: SGDLS and YYNGEE. The CDR3 has 14 residues. V lost 0 bases and J lost 5, with 9 bases in between. As DNA, the CDR3 is TGTGCCAGCAGCGTAGCCGGTATCCACAATGAGCAGTTCTTC. Translating it yields CASSVAGIHNEQFF. Full variable domain (missing parts from reference TRBV9 and TRBJ2-1): DSGVTQTPKHLITATGQRVTLRCSPRSGDLSVYWYQQSLDQGLQFLIQYYNGEERAKGNILERFSAQQFPDLHSELNLSSLELGDSALYFCASSVAGIHNEQFFGPGTRLTVL.

The J gene is TRBJ2-5, the V gene TRBV15; 7 positions agree with TRBD2. The germline CDR1 and CDR2 sequences are LNHNV and YYDKDF (reference sequence). The CDR3 runs to 15 residues. Trimming took 1 base from V and 9 from J; bases not matched to a gene: 11. The CDR3 is CATSRAGTTLGAQYF. In DNA, the CDR3 is TGTGCCACCAGCAGAGCCGGGACTACCCTGGGGGCCCAGTACTTC.

There are a few counts of this clone. This chain uses TRBV30 with TRBJ1-6; 7 nucleotides align to TRBD1. The V segment lost 1 base and the J segment 0 bases; nucleotides outside the gene matches: 0. The V gene's germline CDR1 is GTSNPN and CDR2 SVGIG (reference sequence). The CDR3 is 15 amino acids. The DNA for the CDR3 is TGTGCCTGGAGTGGGGACAGCTCCTATAATTCACCCCTCCACTTT. Translation gives CAWSGDSSYNSPLHF.

The CDR3 protein is CASSAGTGYLNEKLFF. DNA of the CDR3: TGTGCCAGCAGCGCCGGGACAGGGTACCTTAATGAAAAACTGTTTTTT. This sequence joins TRBV7-6 and TRBJ1-4; TRBD1 matches at 9 bases. J lost 4 bases, V lost 5 bases, and 8 bases had no gene match. Germline lookup yields CDR1 SGHVS and CDR2 FNYEAQ. The CDR3 runs 16 residues.

This chain joins TRBV5-4 and TRBJ1-1, with 8 bases aligning to TRBD1. The CDR3 length is 17 residues. V lost 3 bases and J lost 0; bases outside the gene matches: 10. In germline, CDR1 is SGHNT, CDR2 YYREEE (reference sequence). The CDR3: CASSSPRQGPMNTEAFF. CDR3 coding DNA: TGTGCCAGCAGCTCCCCCCGACAGGGGCCAATGAACACTGAAGCTTTCTTT. Together with reference TRBV5-4 and TRBJ1-1, the CDR3 gives the full variable domain: ETGVTQSPTHLIKTRGQQVTLRCSSQSGHNTVSWYQQALGQGPQFIFQYYREEENGRGNFPPRFSGLQFPNYSSELNVNALELDDSALYLCASSSPRQGPMNTEAFFGQGTRLTVV.

The gene calls are TRBV18 and TRBJ1-4; unclear D gene. The CDR3 extends over 14 amino acids. The ends were cut back, 5 bases at V and 3 bases at J, with 10 bases in the middle. Germline values: CDR1 KGHSH, CDR2 LQKENI. The CDR3 protein is CASSIRYPNEKLFF. DNA of the CDR3: TGTGCCAGCTCAATCAGGTACCCTAATGAAAAACTGTTTTTT.

The genes are TRBV29-1 and TRBJ1-1; D remains ambiguous. The germline V gene has CDR1 SQVTM and CDR2 ANQGSEA. V lost 6 bases and J 0 bases, leaving 11 bases between the germline ends. The CDR3 length is 13 residues. The CDR3 loop reads CSVVRAMNTEAFF. The CDR3, as DNA: TGCAGCGTCGTGAGGGCCATGAACACTGAAGCTTTCTTT.

CDR3 region: CASSRPIAGDTDTQYF. CDR3 nucleotides: TGTGCCAGCAGCCGACCCATAGCGGGGGACACAGATACGCAGTATTTT. V gene TRBV5-4 combines with J gene TRBJ2-3, with 9 bases that match TRBD2. The junction had 8 bases not matched to a gene; V was cut back by 4 bases and J by 2 bases. Germline V gene data show CDR1 as SGHNT and CDR2 as YYREEE (reference sequence). The CDR3 length is 16 residues. The full variable domain, its missing parts supplied by reference TRBV5-4 and TRBJ2-3, is ETGVTQSPTHLIKTRGQQVTLRCSSQSGHNTVSWYQQALGQGPQFIFQYYREEENGRGNFPPRFSGLQFPNYSSELNVNALELDDSALYLCASSRPIAGDTDTQYFGPGTRLTVL.

The chain employs TRBV13 and TRBJ2-2; 11 positions agree with TRBD1. V was pared by 4 bases and J by 4 bases, with 2 bases of the junction left unmatched. The CDR3 runs 15 residues. Germline loops: CDR1 PRHDT, CDR2 FYEKMQ (reference sequence). The CDR3 sequence is CASSSGTGGTGELFF. As DNA, the CDR3 is TGTGCCAGCAGCTCCGGGACAGGGGGCACCGGGGAGCTGTTTTTT.

This clone was seen more than once but under ten times. The chain carries TRBV6-5 and TRBJ2-1; TRBD2 matches at 10 bases. Per germline, CDR1 MNHEY and CDR2 SVGAGI. J lost 8 bases, V lost 5 bases, and 6 bases had no gene match. The CDR3 sequence is 14 residues long. The CDR3 region is CASSKREGHYEQFF. In DNA, the CDR3 is TGTGCCAGCAGTAAGCGGGAGGGCCATTATGAGCAGTTCTTC.

The chain combines TRBV7-8 with TRBJ1-4; 8 positions agree with TRBD1. V shed 2 bases, J shed 8 bases, and the junction held 7 bases outside the gene matches. Germline V gives CDR1 SGHVS, CDR2 FQNEAQ. The CDR3 loop spans 15 amino acids. The CDR3 here is CASSLYRTGREKLFF. CDR3 nucleotide sequence: TGTGCCAGCAGCTTATACCGGACAGGGCGGGAAAAACTGTTTTTT.

Concerning this clone: The same CDR3 can be traced to other DNA sequences in this sample. This chain uses TRBV20-1 with TRBJ1-5; D unclear. The V gene's germline CDR1 is DFQATT and CDR2 SNEGSKA (reference sequence). CDR3 length equals 11 residues. V was shortened by 5 bases and J by 6 bases, with 8 bases between the two germline ends. CDR3: CSARAGQPQHF. The CDR3 DNA reads as TGCAGTGCTCGCGCCGGTCAGCCCCAGCATTTT.

The V gene is TRBV6-4, the J gene TRBJ1-1; D unclear. The CDR3 consists of 15 residues. Germline CDR1 and CDR2: MRHNA and SNTAGT. Trimming removed 2 bases at V and 2 bases at J, with 12 bases between. The chain's CDR3 is CASSDRGGGNTEAFF. CDR3 bases: TGTGCCAGCAGTGACCGTGGAGGAGGAAACACTGAAGCTTTCTTT.

Here the CDR3 reads CASSTPLTSGSGTDTQYF. The DNA of the CDR3 is TGTGCCAGTAGTACGCCTTTGACTAGCGGGAGCGGCACAGATACGCAGTATTTT. The rearrangement uses TRBV19 and TRBJ2-3; 12 nucleotides match TRBD2. Germline V gene lookup returns CDR1 LNHDA and CDR2 SQIVND (reference sequence). The CDR3 extends over 18 amino acids. The V segment lost 4 bases and the J segment 1 base; nucleotides outside the gene matches: 9.

The V call is TRBV5-1, the J call TRBJ2-1, with D perhaps matching TRBD2 (6 bases). The CDR3 covers 16 residues. Per the germline V gene, CDR1 is SGHRS and CDR2 is YFSETQ. Trimming took 1 base from V and 0 from J, leaving 11 bases between them. CDR3 DNA: TGCGCCAGCAGCTTGCTTAGCGGAAGCTCCTACAATGAGCAGTTCTTC. It specifies CASSLLSGSSYNEQFF.

This sequence joins TRBV30 and TRBJ2-1, with D tentatively TRBD1 (6 bases). The V and J ends lost 7 bases and 4 bases respectively, with 14 bases between them. This CDR3 has 13 amino acids. The V gene's germline CDR1 is GTSNPN and CDR2 SVGIG (reference sequence). Written as DNA, the CDR3 is TGTGCCTCAGGGACACTCGTTTACAATGAGCAGTTCTTC. Amino acids: CASGTLVYNEQFF.

The chain combines TRBV9 with TRBJ1-1; 7 positions agree with TRBD1. The J segment lost 4 bases and the V segment lost 2 bases, leaving 5 bases of the junction unmatched. The CDR3 contains 14 residues. Germline loops: CDR1 SGDLS, CDR2 YYNGEE. The DNA of the CDR3 is TGTGCCAGCAGCGTTGGGGGGACAGCCACTGAAGCTTTCTTT. It yields the protein CASSVGGTATEAFF.

The rearrangement uses TRBV19 and TRBJ2-7; 9 nucleotides align to TRBD2. With V trimmed by 5 bases and J by 3 bases, 2 bases remained unmatched. The CDR3 is made up of 13 amino acids. In germline, CDR1 is LNHDA, CDR2 SQIVND (reference sequence). The CDR3 loop is CASSLAGFYEQYF. The CDR3 DNA reads TGTGCCAGTAGTCTAGCGGGATTCTACGAGCAGTACTTC. Looking up the rest from reference TRBV19 and TRBJ2-7 gives the full variable domain: DGGITQSPKYLFRKEGQNVTLSCEQNLNHDAMYWYRQDPGQGLRLIYYSQIVNDFQKGDIAEGYSVSREKKESFPLTVTSAQKNPTAFYLCASSLAGFYEQYFGPGTRLTVT.

The chain links TRBV4-2 to TRBJ2-5; TRBD2 matches 7 bases. The V gene end was trimmed by 0 bases and the J gene end by 1 base; junction bases not matched to a gene: 5. The CDR3 length is 16 residues. Germline values: CDR1 LGHNA, CDR2 YNFKEQ. The CDR3: CASSQETSGAQETQYF. CDR3 nucleotides: TGTGCCAGCAGCCAAGAAACAAGCGGGGCCCAAGAGACCCAGTACTTC.

The chain uses TRBV30 and TRBJ1-1; D gene unclear. The germline V gene has CDR1 GTSNPN and CDR2 SVGIG (reference sequence). This CDR3 contains 10 residues. Between the trimmed V and J ends, which lost 7 bases and 5 bases, there was a span of 8 bases. The CDR3 DNA is TGTGCCTCCCGTCGGACTGAAGCTTTCTTT. Amino acids: CASRRTEAFF.